A selection of T cell receptor beta chains follows, all from one sample in a study of blood T cell repertoires in COVID-19. Here immunoSEQ multiplex PCR was the method, and the copy in TCRdb shows in-frame clones only, minus some. The table has more than 300,000 clones, approximately 84% seen once. What was sequenced was PBMCs or T cells enriched from blood (not recorded which). All receptors come from a woman younger than 35 who had recovered from COVID-19. Each CDR3 is given with its conserved first and last residue. D genes are given only for firm matches. Size is omitted from some rows. Given values are once, few, many or a class for expanded clones.

CDR3nt	CDR3aa	abundance	d_gene	v_gene	j_gene
TGTGCCTGGAGGGGACAGGGCTATAATTCACCCCTCCACTTT	CAWRGQGYNSPLHF	.	TRBD1	TRBV30	TRBJ1-6
TGTGCCAGTAGTAGGGGGACTAGCGGGAGTTCCTACGAGCAGTACTTC	CASSRGTSGSSYEQYF	few	TRBD2	TRBV19	TRBJ2-7
TGTGCCAGCTCACCTGTAACACCGCCAACTAATGAAGAACTGTTTTTT	CASSPVTPPTNEELFF	.	.	TRBV18	TRBJ1-4
TGTGCCAGTAGTCAGGCAGGGGGAGCTAACTATGGCTACACCTTC	CASSQAGGANYGYTF	.	TRBD1	TRBV19	TRBJ1-2
TGTGCCAGTAGTTCTCGATCAGGACAGTCTGGAAACACCATATATTTT	CASSSRSGQSGNTIYF	once	.	TRBV19	TRBJ1-3
TGCAGCGTCCCAGAGGAGTTAAGGTCCTACAATGAGCAGTTCTTC	CSVPEELRSYNEQFF	.	.	TRBV29-1	TRBJ2-1
TGTGCCACCATACAGGGTAGTGAAGCTTTCTTT	CATIQGSEAFF	.	.	TRBV10-3	TRBJ1-1
TGTGCCAGCAGCGGGGGAGAGGGGACCCAGTACTTC	CASSGGEGTQYF	.	.	TRBV9	TRBJ2-5
TGTGCCAGCAGTTCGGCCGATAGCGGGAGCGCGGCGGGATATGAGCAGTTCTTC	CASSSADSGSAAGYEQFF	.	TRBD2	TRBV27	TRBJ2-1
TGTGCCAGCAGCTTGGGGGAGGGGTCCCAGCCCCAGCATTTT	CASSLGEGSQPQHF	.	.	TRBV5-6	TRBJ1-5
TGTGCCAGCAGCCAGGAGACGGCGACAGGGGGGACCGGGGAGCTGTTTTTT	CASSQETATGGTGELFF	.	TRBD1	TRBV3-1/TRBV3-2	TRBJ2-2
TGTGCCAGCAGCGGGGGACTGTCAGATACGCAGTATTTT	CASSGGLSDTQYF	.	.	TRBV9	TRBJ2-3
TGTGCCAGCAGTCGGACAGCCCACGATAGCAATCAGCCCCAGCATTTT	CASSRTAHDSNQPQHF	.	.	TRBV6-8	TRBJ1-5
TGTGCCAGCAGCTGGAACCCCGGGACAGTCAACTATGGCTACACCTTC	CASSWNPGTVNYGYTF	.	TRBD1	TRBV11-2	TRBJ1-2
TGTGCCAGCAGCTTAGGTGGGGCGGGAGTGAAGTTCTTC	CASSLGGAGVKFF	once	TRBD2	TRBV11-3	TRBJ2-1
TGTGCCAGCAGTTACCGACAGGGGGCATCCGGGGAGCTGTTTTTT	CASSYRQGASGELFF	.	TRBD1	TRBV3-1/TRBV3-2	TRBJ2-2
TGTGCCACCAGTGAGTCCGGGACAGATTTCTCTGGGGCCAACGTCCTGACTTTC	CATSESGTDFSGANVLTF	.	TRBD1	TRBV24-1	TRBJ2-6
TGTGCCAGTAGCGTTGACAGGGGAGGAATAGATGGAGCTTTCTTT	CASSVDRGGIDGAFF	once	TRBD1	TRBV19	TRBJ1-1
TGTGCCAGCAGTCTGACAGGGATCCAGAATTCACCCCTCCACTTT	CASSLTGIQNSPLHF	once	TRBD1	TRBV2	TRBJ1-6
TGTGCCAGTAGTCCGTATTCTTTAGCTCCGTACGAGCAGTACTTC	CASSPYSLAPYEQYF	.	.	TRBV19	TRBJ2-7
TGTGCCAGCAGTTGGGACAGGGGGTTCACCGGGGAGCTGTTTTTT	CASSWDRGFTGELFF	.	TRBD1	TRBV2	TRBJ2-2
TGTGCCAGCATCGACGGGGGGGATGATGAGCAGTTCTTC	CASIDGGDDEQFF	.	TRBD2	TRBV12-3/TRBV12-4	TRBJ2-1
TGTGCCAGCAGCCTTTCAGGGGGCGTTGAAGCTTTCTTT	CASSLSGGVEAFF	.	TRBD1	TRBV3-1/TRBV3-2	TRBJ1-1
TGTGCCAGTAGTATAGAACGCGGTTATGGCTACACCTTC	CASSIERGYGYTF	.	.	TRBV19	TRBJ1-2
TGCGCCAGCAGCCAAGGGGCAGGGGAAATCTATGGCTACACCTTC	CASSQGAGEIYGYTF	.	.	TRBV4-1	TRBJ1-2
TGTGCCAGCAGCGTAGCTACTACCGGGGGAGGTGGAAACACCATATATTTT	CASSVATTGGGGNTIYF	.	.	TRBV9	TRBJ1-3
TGCGCCAGCAGTCACCAGGGTATCACAGATACGCAGTATTTT	CASSHQGITDTQYF	.	.	TRBV23-1	TRBJ2-3
TGTGCCAGCTCACTAGGACAGGTCCACGAGCAGTACTTC	CASSLGQVHEQYF	.	TRBD1	TRBV18	TRBJ2-7
TGCGCCAGCAGCCTATCCGGGACAGGTTACTATGGCTACACCTTC	CASSLSGTGYYGYTF	.	TRBD1	TRBV5-1	TRBJ1-2
TGTGCCAGCAGCCGCAGACAGGGAGCGGGCTTCGATGAGCAGTTCTTC	CASSRRQGAGFDEQFF	.	.	TRBV11-1	TRBJ2-1
TGTGCCAGCAGGGAGGGCATAGAAAACATTCAGTACTTC	CASREGIENIQYF	few	.	TRBV28	TRBJ2-4
TGTGCCAGCAGTTTTCAGGGGTTCGGAAAACTGTTTTTT	CASSFQGFGKLFF	once	.	TRBV12-3/TRBV12-4	TRBJ1-4
TGCGCCAGCAGCTTGGGCCAGGGAAATGGAAACACCATATATTTT	CASSLGQGNGNTIYF	.	.	TRBV5-1	TRBJ1-3
TGTGCCAGCAGTCCGGCAGGCCCAATCTATGGCTACACCTTC	CASSPAGPIYGYTF	.	.	TRBV27	TRBJ1-2
TGTGCCAGCAGCCCAGGACACCAGAACACTGAAGCTTTCTTT	CASSPGHQNTEAFF	few	.	TRBV7-9	TRBJ1-1
TGTGCCAGCAGCCAGGACAGCTTGTCCTACGAGCAGTACTTC	CASSQDSLSYEQYF	.	.	TRBV3-1/TRBV3-2	TRBJ2-7
TGTGCCAGCAGTCCTGCTGGACTAGCGCGCTCCTACAATGAGCAGTTCTTC	CASSPAGLARSYNEQFF	.	TRBD2	TRBV28	TRBJ2-1
TGTGCCAGCAGCTTGGGACCAGGGTTAAACACTGAAGCTTTCTTT	CASSLGPGLNTEAFF	.	.	TRBV5-6	TRBJ1-1
TGTGCCACTCGGACTAGCGGGAGTGTATACGAGCAGTACTTC	CATRTSGSVYEQYF	.	TRBD2	TRBV2	TRBJ2-7
TGTGCCAGCAGTTTAGAGGCGGATCAGCCCCAGCATTTT	CASSLEADQPQHF	few	.	TRBV12-3/TRBV12-4	TRBJ1-5
TGTGCCAGCAGTTACGGCACCGCCCTCTATGGCTACACCTTC	CASSYGTALYGYTF	.	.	TRBV6-5	TRBJ1-2
TGTGCCAGCAGTCTCGAAGGACAGGGCCACACCTTC	CASSLEGQGHTF	.	TRBD1	TRBV12-3/TRBV12-4	TRBJ1-2
TGCGGCACGGGAGGCACCCGGGTTGAGCAGTTCTTC	CGTGGTRVEQFF	.	TRBD2	TRBV29-1	TRBJ2-1
TGTGCCAGCAGTCACAGATATCAGCCCCAGCATTTT	CASSHRYQPQHF	.	.	TRBV12-3/TRBV12-4	TRBJ1-5
TGTGCCAGCAGCGTAGGACAGGACCCTAACTACGAGCAGTACTTC	CASSVGQDPNYEQYF	.	.	TRBV9	TRBJ2-7
TGTGCCAGCAGTTTATCCCCACCGGGGAACGGAAACACCATATATTTT	CASSLSPPGNGNTIYF	.	.	TRBV27	TRBJ1-3
TGTGCCATCAGTGAGGAAGTCGGCGGGCTAGCGGGAGCCGTCGGGGAGCAGTACTTC	CAISEEVGGLAGAVGEQYF	.	TRBD2	TRBV10-3	TRBJ2-7
TGCGCCAGCAGCCGGGACTCTAACACTGAAGCTTTCTTT	CASSRDSNTEAFF	.	.	TRBV10-1	TRBJ1-1
TGTGCCAGTACCTTCCTTCGAGGGCGGCCTAATGAAAAACTGTTTTTT	CASTFLRGRPNEKLFF	few	.	TRBV19	TRBJ1-4
TGTGCCAGCAGCGTAGGATGGGGGGTAGGGACTGAAGCTTTCTTT	CASSVGWGVGTEAFF	.	.	TRBV9	TRBJ1-1
TGCAGCGTTTCAGGCGTTTCCTACAATGAGCAGTTCTTC	CSVSGVSYNEQFF	.	.	TRBV29-1	TRBJ2-1
TGTGCCAGCTCACCGACAGGGGGTAGGGAGCAGTACTTC	CASSPTGGREQYF	few	TRBD1	TRBV18	TRBJ2-7
TGTGCCAGCAGTACGACGGGACAGGGGCTAAACAATGAGCAGTTCTTC	CASSTTGQGLNNEQFF	.	TRBD1	TRBV28	TRBJ2-1
TGTGCCAGCAGCTTAGTACGGCGGGGACTAGCGAAATACAATGAGCAGTTCTTC	CASSLVRRGLAKYNEQFF	.	TRBD2	TRBV7-2	TRBJ2-1